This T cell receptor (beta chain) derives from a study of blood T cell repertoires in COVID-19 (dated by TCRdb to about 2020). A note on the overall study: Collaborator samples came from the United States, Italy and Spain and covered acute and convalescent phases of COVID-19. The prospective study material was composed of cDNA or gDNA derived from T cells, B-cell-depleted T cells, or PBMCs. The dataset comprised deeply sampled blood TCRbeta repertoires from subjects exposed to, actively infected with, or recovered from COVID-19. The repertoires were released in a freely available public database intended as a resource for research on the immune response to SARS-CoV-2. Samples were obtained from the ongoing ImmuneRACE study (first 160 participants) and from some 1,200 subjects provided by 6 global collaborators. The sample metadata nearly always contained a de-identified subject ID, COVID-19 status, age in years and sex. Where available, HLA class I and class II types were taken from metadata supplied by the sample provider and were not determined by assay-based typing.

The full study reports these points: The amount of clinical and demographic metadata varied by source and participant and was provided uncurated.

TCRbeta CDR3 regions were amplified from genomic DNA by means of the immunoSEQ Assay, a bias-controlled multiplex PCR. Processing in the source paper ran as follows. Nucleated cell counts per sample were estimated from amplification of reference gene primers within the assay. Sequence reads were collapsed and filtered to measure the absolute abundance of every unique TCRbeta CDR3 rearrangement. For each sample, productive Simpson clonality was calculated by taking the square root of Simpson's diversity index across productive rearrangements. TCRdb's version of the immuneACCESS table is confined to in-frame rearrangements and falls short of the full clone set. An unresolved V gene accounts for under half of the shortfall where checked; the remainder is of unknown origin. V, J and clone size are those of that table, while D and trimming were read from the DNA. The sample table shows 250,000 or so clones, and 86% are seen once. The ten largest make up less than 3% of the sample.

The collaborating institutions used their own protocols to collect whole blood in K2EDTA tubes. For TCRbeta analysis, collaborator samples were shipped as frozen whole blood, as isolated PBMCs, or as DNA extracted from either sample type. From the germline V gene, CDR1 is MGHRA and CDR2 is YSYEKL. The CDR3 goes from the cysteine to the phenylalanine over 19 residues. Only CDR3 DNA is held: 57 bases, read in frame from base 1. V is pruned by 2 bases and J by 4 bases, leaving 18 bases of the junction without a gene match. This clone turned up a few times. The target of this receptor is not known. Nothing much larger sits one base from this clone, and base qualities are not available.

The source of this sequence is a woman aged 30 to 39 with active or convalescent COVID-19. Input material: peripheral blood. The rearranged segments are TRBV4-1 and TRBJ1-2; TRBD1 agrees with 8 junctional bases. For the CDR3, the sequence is CASSQWGGTGRPSGYGYTF. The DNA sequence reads TGCGCCAGCAGCCAATGGGGGGGGACAGGTCGTCCATCCGGCTATGGCTACACCTTC.